The 2 T cell receptor beta chains below all came from one sample that was sequenced in a study of blood T cell repertoires in COVID-19. Method: immunoSEQ multiplex PCR; TCRdb's copy keeps in-frame clones and lacks some. The sample holds tens of thousands of clones, roughly nine tenths seen once. Sequencing was done on a sample of peripheral blood. The receptors were gathered from a man aged 45-60 years with active COVID-19.

The chain joins TRBV19 to TRBJ2-5; D is perhaps TRBD1 (5 bases). The CDR3 is made up of 15 amino acids. V gave up 6 bases and J gave up 0 bases, with 14 bases separating them. Germline values: CDR1 LNHDA, CDR2 SQIVND (reference sequence). CDR3 amino acids: CASRDLGQYQETQYF. The CDR3 DNA is TGTGCCAGTAGGGACCTTGGACAATACCAAGAGACCCAGTACTTC. Full variable domain (missing parts from reference TRBV19 and TRBJ2-5): DGGITQSPKYLFRKEGQNVTLSCEQNLNHDAMYWYRQDPGQGLRLIYYSQIVNDFQKGDIAEGYSVSREKKESFPLTVTSAQKNPTAFYLCASRDLGQYQETQYFGPGTRLLVL.

The chain joins TRBV30 to TRBJ1-1; maybe TRBD1 (6 bases). Germline V gene sequence: CDR1 GTSNPN, CDR2 SVGIG (reference sequence). The CDR3 spans 12 residues. Trimming removed 4 bases at V and 7 bases at J, with 13 bases between. The CDR3 here is CAWIPGQLEAFF. CDR3 DNA: TGTGCCTGGATCCCAGGACAGCTTGAAGCTTTCTTT.